The table lists the clone carrying this T cell receptor (beta chain) with many counts. Ophthalmopathy patients had Clinical Activity Score at least 3, NOSPECS grade at least 4, duration under 3 months. The germline V gene encodes CDR1 ENHRY and CDR2 SYGVKD. CDR3 length equals 15 residues. The J segment lost 5 bases and the V segment lost 6 bases, leaving 12 bases of the junction unmatched. This specimen belongs to a study of T cells in Graves' hyperthyroidism and ophthalmopathy. Amplification of TCR beta CDR3 regions used RNA as the template. HTBI primers were the set used in a first-round RT-PCR of the TCR CDR3. Using its own MiXCR run on the multiplex PCR reads, TCRdb lists one record per CDR3 protein. This sample carries fewer than 400,000 distinct CDR3 sequences, over 12% of them seen once, and the ten largest clones take 28%.

The rearrangement joins TRBV10-3 to TRBJ2-7, with TRBD2 identical over 8 bases. The sequence was collected from a man in his forties or fifties with Graves' ophthalmopathy. Material for sequencing was blood. CDR3 nucleotide sequence: TGTGCCATCAGGATGGGTACGGGAGGGCGTAACGAGCAGTACTTC. Amino acids: CAIRMGTGGRNEQYF.